This T cell receptor beta chain was captured by sequencing in a study of blood T cell repertoires in COVID-19. About the research overall: Acute-phase and convalescent COVID-19 samples originated in the United States, Italy and Spain. Nucleic acid was either cDNA or gDNA, and it came from T cells, B-cell-depleted T cells, or PBMCs.

The germline V gene encodes CDR1 SGHVS and CDR2 FNYEAQ. V was trimmed by 1 base and J by 6 bases, leaving 6 bases between them. The CDR3 covers 12 residues. The Seattle patients joined while their infection was active and were tracked longitudinally afterward. Original data processing: Reference gene primer amplification in the assay estimated nucleated cell counts. Sequencing used immunoSEQ multiplex PCR; TCRdb keeps in-frame clones, though not all of them. V, J and clone size reflect that table, while D and trimming were determined from the DNA. The sample comprises more than 150,000 clones, approximately 94% of which are singletons, and approximately 0.8% rests with the top ten.

J is TRBJ1-1 and V is TRBV7-6; D uncertain. The receptor was derived from a man aged 30 to 39 with COVID-19, enrolled during active disease. Sequences were obtained from peripheral blood. The CDR3 bases are TGTGCCAGCAGCTTAGGTAACTCTGAAGCTTTCTTT. It specifies CASSLGNSEAFF.